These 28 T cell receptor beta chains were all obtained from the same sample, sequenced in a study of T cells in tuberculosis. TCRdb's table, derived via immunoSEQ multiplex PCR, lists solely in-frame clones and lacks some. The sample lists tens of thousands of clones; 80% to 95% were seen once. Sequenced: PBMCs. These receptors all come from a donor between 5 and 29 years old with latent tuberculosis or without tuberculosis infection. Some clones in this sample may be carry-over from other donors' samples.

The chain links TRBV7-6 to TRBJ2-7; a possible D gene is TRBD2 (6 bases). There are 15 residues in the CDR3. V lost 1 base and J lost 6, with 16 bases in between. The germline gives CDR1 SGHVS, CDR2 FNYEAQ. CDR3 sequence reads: CASSLDPGSGVEQYF. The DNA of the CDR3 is TGTGCCAGCAGCTTAGACCCAGGCTCGGGAGTCGAGCAGTACTTC.

Here the CDR3 DNA reads TGTGCCAGCAGCTTAGCGGGAGGGCCTTCCTACAATGAGCAGTTCTTC. Its translation: CASSLAGGPSYNEQFF. The rearrangement links TRBV5-4 to TRBJ2-1; TRBD2 aligns across 10 bases. Trimming took 2 bases from V and 1 from J; bases not matched to a gene: 3. CDR3 size: 16 residues. Per the germline V gene, CDR1 is SGHNT and CDR2 is YYREEE (reference sequence).

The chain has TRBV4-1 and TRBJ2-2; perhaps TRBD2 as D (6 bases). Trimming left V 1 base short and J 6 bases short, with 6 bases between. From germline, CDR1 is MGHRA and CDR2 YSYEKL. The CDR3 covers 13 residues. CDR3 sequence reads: CASSQAGAGELFF. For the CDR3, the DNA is TGCGCCAGCAGCCAAGCGGGGGCCGGGGAGCTGTTTTTT.

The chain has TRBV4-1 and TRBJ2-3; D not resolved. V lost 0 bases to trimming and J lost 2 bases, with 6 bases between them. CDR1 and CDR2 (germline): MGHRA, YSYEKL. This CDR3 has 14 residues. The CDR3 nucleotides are TGCGCCAGCAGCCAAGATCGACACACAGATACGCAGTATTTT. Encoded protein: CASSQDRHTDTQYF.

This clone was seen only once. The CDR3 region has the DNA TGTGCCTGGACCCGTATTAACAATGAGCAGTTCTTC. This encodes CAWTRINNEQFF. This chain joins TRBV30 and TRBJ2-1; unclear D gene. CDR1 GTSNPN and CDR2 SVGIG come from the germline V gene (reference sequence). V was trimmed by 4 bases and J by 5 bases, leaving 9 bases between them. The CDR3 is 12 amino acids.

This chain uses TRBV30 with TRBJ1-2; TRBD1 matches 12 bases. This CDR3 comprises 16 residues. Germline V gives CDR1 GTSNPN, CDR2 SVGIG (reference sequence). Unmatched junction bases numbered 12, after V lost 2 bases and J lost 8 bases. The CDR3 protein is CAWSPKGTGGARGYTF. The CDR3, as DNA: TGTGCCTGGAGTCCAAAGGGGACAGGGGGCGCAAGGGGCTACACCTTC.

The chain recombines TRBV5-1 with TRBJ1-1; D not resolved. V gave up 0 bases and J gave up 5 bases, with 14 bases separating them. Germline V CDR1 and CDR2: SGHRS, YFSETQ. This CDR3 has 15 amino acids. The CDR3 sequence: CASSLVADLMTEAFF. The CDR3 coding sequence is TGCGCCAGCAGCTTGGTAGCCGATTTAATGACTGAAGCTTTCTTT.

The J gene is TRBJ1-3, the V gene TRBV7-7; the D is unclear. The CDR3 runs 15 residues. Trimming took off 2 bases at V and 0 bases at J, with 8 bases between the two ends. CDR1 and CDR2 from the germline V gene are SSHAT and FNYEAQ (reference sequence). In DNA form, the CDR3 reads TGTGCCAGCAGCTTATCGGCAGGCTCTGGAAACACCATATATTTT. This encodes CASSLSAGSGNTIYF.

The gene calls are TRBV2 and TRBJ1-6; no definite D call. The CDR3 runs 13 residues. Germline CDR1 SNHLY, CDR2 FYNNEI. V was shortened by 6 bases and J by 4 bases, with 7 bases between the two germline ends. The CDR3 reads CASRGGYNSPLHF. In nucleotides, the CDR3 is TGTGCCAGCAGAGGAGGATATAATTCACCCCTCCACTTT.

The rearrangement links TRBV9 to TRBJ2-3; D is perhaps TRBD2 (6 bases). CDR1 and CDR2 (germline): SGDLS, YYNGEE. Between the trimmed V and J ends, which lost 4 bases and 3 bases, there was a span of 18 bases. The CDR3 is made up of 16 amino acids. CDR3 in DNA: TGTGCCAGCAGCCCCCTCCCGGGAGAGGTGACAGATACGCAGTATTTT. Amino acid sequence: CASSPLPGEVTDTQYF.

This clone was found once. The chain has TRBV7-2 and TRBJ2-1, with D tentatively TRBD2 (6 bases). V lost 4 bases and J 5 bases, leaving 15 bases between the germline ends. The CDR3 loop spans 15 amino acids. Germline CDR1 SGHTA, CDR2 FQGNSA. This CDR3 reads CASSSRESLDNEQFF. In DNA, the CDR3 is TGTGCCAGCAGCTCCCGGGAGAGCCTAGACAATGAGCAGTTCTTC.

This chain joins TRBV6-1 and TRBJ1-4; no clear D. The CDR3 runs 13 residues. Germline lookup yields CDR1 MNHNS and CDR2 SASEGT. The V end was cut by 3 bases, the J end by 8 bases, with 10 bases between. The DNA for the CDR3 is TGTGCCAGCAGTGAGAACTGGTTGGAAAAACTGTTTTTT. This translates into CASSENWLEKLFF.

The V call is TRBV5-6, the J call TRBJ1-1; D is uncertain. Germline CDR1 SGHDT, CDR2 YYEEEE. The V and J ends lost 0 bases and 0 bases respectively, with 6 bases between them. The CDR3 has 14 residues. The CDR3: CASSLAGMNTEAFF. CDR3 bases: TGTGCCAGCAGCTTGGCCGGTATGAACACTGAAGCTTTCTTT.

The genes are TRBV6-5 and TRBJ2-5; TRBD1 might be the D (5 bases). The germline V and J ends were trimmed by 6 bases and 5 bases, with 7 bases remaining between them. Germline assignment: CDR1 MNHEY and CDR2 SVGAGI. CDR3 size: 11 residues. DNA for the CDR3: TGTGCCAGCAGAAAGGGGGAGACCCAGTACTTC. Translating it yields CASRKGETQYF.

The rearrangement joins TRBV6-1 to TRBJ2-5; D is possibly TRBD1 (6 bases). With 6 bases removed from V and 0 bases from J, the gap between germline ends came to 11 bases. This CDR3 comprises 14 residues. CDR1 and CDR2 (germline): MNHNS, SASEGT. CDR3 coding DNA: TGTGCCAGCAGGGTAGACAGGTACCAAGAGACCCAGTACTTC. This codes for CASRVDRYQETQYF.

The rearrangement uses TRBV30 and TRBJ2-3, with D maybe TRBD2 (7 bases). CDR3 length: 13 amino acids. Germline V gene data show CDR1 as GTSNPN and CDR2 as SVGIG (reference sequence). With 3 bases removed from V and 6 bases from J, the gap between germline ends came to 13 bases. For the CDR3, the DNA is TGTGCCTGGAGGAAGGGGGGGAGTGATACGCAGTATTTT. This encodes CAWRKGGSDTQYF.

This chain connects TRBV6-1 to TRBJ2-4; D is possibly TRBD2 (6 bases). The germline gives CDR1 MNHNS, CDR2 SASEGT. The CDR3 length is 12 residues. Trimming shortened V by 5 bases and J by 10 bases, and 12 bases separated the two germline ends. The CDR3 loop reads CASSLGREIQYF. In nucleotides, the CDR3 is TGTGCCAGCAGTCTGGGACGGGAGATTCAGTACTTC.

In DNA, the CDR3 is TGCGCCAGCAGCCAATTTCCCCACGGGGGGGAAGAGACCCAGTACTTC. This codes for CASSQFPHGGEETQYF. This chain connects TRBV4-1 to TRBJ2-5; the match to TRBD2 covers 8 bases. Germline V lookup: CDR1 MGHRA, CDR2 YSYEKL. The CDR3 sequence is 16 residues long. The V segment lost 2 bases and the J segment 3 bases; nucleotides outside the gene matches: 8.

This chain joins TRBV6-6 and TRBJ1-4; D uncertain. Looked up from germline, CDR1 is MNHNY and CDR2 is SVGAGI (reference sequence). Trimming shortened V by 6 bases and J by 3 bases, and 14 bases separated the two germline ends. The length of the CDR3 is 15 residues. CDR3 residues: CASSTMSVPNEKLFF. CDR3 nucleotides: TGTGCCAGCAGCACTATGTCGGTGCCTAATGAAAAACTGTTTTTT.

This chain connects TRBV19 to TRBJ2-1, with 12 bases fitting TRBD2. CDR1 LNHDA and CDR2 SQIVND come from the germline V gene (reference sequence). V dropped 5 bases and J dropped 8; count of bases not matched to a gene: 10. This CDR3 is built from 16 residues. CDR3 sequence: CASSPDLAGGLDEQFF. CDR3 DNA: TGTGCCAGTAGTCCCGACCTAGCGGGAGGGTTGGATGAGCAGTTCTTC. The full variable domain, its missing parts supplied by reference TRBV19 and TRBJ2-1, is DGGITQSPKYLFRKEGQNVTLSCEQNLNHDAMYWYRQDPGQGLRLIYYSQIVNDFQKGDIAEGYSVSREKKESFPLTVTSAQKNPTAFYLCASSPDLAGGLDEQFFGPGTRLTVL.

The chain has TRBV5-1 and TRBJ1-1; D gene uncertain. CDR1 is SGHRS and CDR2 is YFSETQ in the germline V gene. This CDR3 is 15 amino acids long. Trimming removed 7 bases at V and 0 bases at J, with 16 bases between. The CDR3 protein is CASSESNYLNTEAFF. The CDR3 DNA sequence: TGCGCCAGCTCAGAGAGCAACTATCTGAACACTGAAGCTTTCTTT.

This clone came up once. CDR3 in amino acids: CASMGQGVGETQYF. As DNA, the CDR3 is TGTGCCAGCATGGGACAGGGGGTAGGAGAGACCCAGTACTTC. This chain joins TRBV28 and TRBJ2-5; 11 nucleotides match TRBD1. The V gene's germline CDR1 is MDHEN and CDR2 SYDVKM. Trimming took 7 bases from V and 4 from J; bases not matched to a gene: 5. The CDR3 is 14 amino acids.

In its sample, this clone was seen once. Written as DNA, the CDR3 is TGTGCCAGTAGTACATCGACAGGGGGGAGAGGCTATGGCTACACCTTC. Protein sequence: CASSTSTGGRGYGYTF. This chain joins TRBV19 and TRBJ1-2; 9 bases align to TRBD1. The V segment lost 4 bases and the J segment 4 bases; nucleotides outside the gene matches: 10. The germline gives CDR1 LNHDA, CDR2 SQIVND (reference sequence). CDR3 length equals 16 residues.

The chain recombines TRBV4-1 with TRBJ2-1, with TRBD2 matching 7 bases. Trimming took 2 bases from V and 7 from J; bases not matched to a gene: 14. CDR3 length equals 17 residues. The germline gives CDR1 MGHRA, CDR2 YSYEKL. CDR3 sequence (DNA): TGCGCCAGCAGCCAACCTGGAGGGACTAACTCTTTTAATGAGCAGTTCTTC. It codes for CASSQPGGTNSFNEQFF.

The CDR3 region is CASTRGGAGPYNEQFF. The CDR3 DNA reads TGCGCCAGCACCAGAGGGGGGGCCGGCCCCTACAATGAGCAGTTCTTC. The chain couples TRBV5-1 to TRBJ2-1, with a tentative D call TRBD2 (7 bases). The germline V gene has CDR1 SGHRS and CDR2 YFSETQ. Trimming stripped 6 bases from V and 2 bases from J, with 18 bases between. This CDR3 contains 16 residues.

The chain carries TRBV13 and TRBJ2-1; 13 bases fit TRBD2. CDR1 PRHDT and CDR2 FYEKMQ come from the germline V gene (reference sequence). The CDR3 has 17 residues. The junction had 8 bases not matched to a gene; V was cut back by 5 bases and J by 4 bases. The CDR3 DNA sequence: TGTGCCAGCAGCCCCCGGACTAGCGGGAGCCCATACAATGAGCAGTTCTTC. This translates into CASSPRTSGSPYNEQFF.

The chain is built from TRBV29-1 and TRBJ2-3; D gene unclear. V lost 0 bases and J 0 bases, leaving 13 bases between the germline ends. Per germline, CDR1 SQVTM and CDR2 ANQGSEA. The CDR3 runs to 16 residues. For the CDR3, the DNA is TGCAGCGTTGAAGATCGGTGGCGGTCTAGCACAGATACGCAGTATTTT. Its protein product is CSVEDRWRSSTDTQYF.

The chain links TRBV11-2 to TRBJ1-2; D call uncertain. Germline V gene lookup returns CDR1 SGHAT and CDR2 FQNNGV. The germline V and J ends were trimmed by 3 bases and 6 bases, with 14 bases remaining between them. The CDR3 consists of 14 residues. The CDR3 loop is CASSLGGYDHGYTF. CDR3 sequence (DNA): TGTGCCAGCAGCTTGGGAGGGTATGACCATGGCTACACCTTC.